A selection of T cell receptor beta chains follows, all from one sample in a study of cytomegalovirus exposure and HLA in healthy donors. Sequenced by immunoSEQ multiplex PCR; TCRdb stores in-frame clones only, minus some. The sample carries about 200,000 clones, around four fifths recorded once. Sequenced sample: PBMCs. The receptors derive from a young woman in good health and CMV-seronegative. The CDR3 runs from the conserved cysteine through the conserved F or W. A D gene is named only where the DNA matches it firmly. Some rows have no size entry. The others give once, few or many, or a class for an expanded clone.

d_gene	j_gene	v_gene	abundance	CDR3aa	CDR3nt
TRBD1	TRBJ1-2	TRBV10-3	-	CAISGTGFNYGYTF	TGTGCCATCAGTGGGACAGGATTCAACTATGGCTACACCTTC
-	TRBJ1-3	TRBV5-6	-	CASSTGGSGNTIYF	TGTGCCAGCAGCACCGGAGGGTCTGGAAACACCATATATTTT
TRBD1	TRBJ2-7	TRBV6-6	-	CASSYPPGQGAYEQYF	TGTGCCAGCAGTTACCCTCCGGGACAGGGGGCCTACGAGCAGTACTTC
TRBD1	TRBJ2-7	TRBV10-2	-	CAYSGQGRGEQYF	TGCGCCTACAGCGGACAGGGAAGGGGCGAGCAGTACTTC
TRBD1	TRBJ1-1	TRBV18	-	CASSPESGGSGTEAFF	TGTGCCAGCTCACCGGAGTCAGGGGGGAGCGGCACTGAAGCTTTCTTT
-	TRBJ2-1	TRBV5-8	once	CASSPRGIRGVGNEQFF	TGTGCCAGCAGCCCGAGGGGGATACGGGGGGTTGGCAATGAGCAGTTCTTC
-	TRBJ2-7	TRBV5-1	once	CASSFIEARLYEQYF	TGCGCCAGCAGCTTTATAGAAGCAAGACTCTACGAGCAGTACTTC
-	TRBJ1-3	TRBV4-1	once	CASSQESAGAAGNTIYF	TGCGCCAGCAGCCAAGAATCGGCGGGGGCGGCTGGAAACACCATATATTTT
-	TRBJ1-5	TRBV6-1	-	CASTPGRTSNQPQHF	TGTGCCAGCACCCCGGGTCGGACAAGCAATCAGCCCCAGCATTTT
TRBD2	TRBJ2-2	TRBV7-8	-	CASSGLTSVAGELFF	TGTGCCAGCAGCGGATTGACTAGCGTGGCCGGGGAGCTGTTTTTT
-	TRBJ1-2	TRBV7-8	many	CASSEDRGYLGRAGANYGYTF	TGTGCCAGCAGCGAGGACCGAGGGTATTTGGGACGCGCCGGAGCTAACTATGGCTACACCTTC
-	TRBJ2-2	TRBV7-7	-	CASSLDMSTGELFF	TGTGCCAGCAGCTTAGATATGAGCACCGGGGAGCTGTTTTTT
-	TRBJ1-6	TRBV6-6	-	CASSSGRPLHF	TGTGCCAGCAGTTCGGGTCGCCCCCTCCACTTT
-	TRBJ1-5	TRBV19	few	CASSISGGEQPQHF	TGTGCCAGTAGTATCTCTGGGGGCGAGCAGCCCCAGCATTTT
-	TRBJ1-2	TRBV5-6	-	CASSLGLGSGAYGYTF	TGTGCCAGCAGCTTGGGCCTGGGCTCAGGGGCCTATGGCTACACCTTC
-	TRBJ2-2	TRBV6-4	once	CASKGTPESGELFF	TGTGCCAGCAAGGGGACCCCAGAGTCCGGGGAGCTGTTTTTT
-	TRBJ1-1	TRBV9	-	CASNEGPGNTEAFF	TGTGCCAGCAACGAGGGCCCGGGCAACACTGAAGCTTTCTTT
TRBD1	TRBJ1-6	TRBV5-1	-	CASSGGQGAVSPLHF	TGCGCCAGCAGCGGGGGACAGGGGGCGGTCTCACCCCTCCACTTT
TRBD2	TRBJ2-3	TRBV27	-	CASSSPLLAGVADTQYF	TGTGCCAGCAGTTCCCCCCTTTTAGCGGGAGTCGCAGATACGCAGTATTTT
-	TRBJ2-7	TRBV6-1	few	CTLAGFHEQYF	TGTACCCTGGCAGGGTTCCACGAGCAGTACTTC
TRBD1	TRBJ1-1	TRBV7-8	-	CASSPRGGQVNTEAFF	TGTGCCAGCAGCCCTAGGGGAGGACAGGTGAACACTGAAGCTTTCTTT
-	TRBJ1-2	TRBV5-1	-	CASSLGLDGARYTF	TGCGCCAGCAGCTTGGGGTTGGACGGCGCGCGCTACACCTTC
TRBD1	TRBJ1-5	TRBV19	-	CASRDRAGQPQHF	TGTGCCAGTAGGGACAGGGCCGGCCAGCCCCAGCATTTT
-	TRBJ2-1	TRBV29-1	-	CSARVNEQFF	TGCAGCGCCAGGGTCAATGAGCAGTTCTTC
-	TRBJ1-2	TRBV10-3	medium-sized	CAITGWQEDGYTF	TGTGCCATCACGGGTTGGCAGGAGGATGGCTACACCTTC
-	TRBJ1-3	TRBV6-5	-	CASSQGLLTGNTIYF	TGTGCCAGCAGTCAGGGACTGTTGACTGGAAACACCATATATTTT
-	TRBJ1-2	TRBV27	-	CASSLSGFGGYGYTF	TGTGCCAGCAGTTTATCAGGGTTTGGTGGCTATGGCTACACCTTC
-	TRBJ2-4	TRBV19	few	CASKDGLAKNIQYF	TGTGCCAGTAAGGACGGCCTAGCCAAAAACATTCAGTACTTC
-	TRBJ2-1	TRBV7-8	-	CASSFLTASANEQFF	TGTGCCAGCAGCTTTCTAACGGCTAGCGCGAATGAGCAGTTCTTC
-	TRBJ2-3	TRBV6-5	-	CATLGARGTDTQYF	TGTGCCACCCTCGGGGCCCGGGGGACAGATACGCAGTATTTT
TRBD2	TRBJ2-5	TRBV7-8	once	CASSSLAGGETQYF	TGTGCCAGCAGCTCATTAGCGGGAGGAGAGACCCAGTACTTC
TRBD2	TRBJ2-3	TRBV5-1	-	CASSGLVTDTQYF	TGCGCCAGCAGCGGACTAGTGACAGATACGCAGTATTTT
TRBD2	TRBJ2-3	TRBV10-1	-	CASSETSGGTDTQYF	TGCGCCAGCAGTGAGACTAGCGGGGGGACAGATACGCAGTATTTT
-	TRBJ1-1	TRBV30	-	CACCRAAEAFF	TGTGCCTGCTGTCGGGCTGCTGAAGCTTTCTTT
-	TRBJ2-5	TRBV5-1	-	CASSLGGGETQYF	TGCGCCAGCAGCTTGGGGGGTGGGGAGACCCAGTACTTC
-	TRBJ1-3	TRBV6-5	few	CASRLARSSGNTIYF	TGTGCCAGCAGATTGGCCAGGAGCTCTGGAAACACCATATATTTT
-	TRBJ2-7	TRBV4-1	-	CASSQDDSSSYEQYF	TGTGCCAGCAGCCAAGATGATAGCAGCTCCTACGAGCAGTACTTC
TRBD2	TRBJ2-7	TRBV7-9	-	CASSSSGGKNEQYF	TGTGCCAGCAGCTCTAGCGGGGGGAAGAACGAGCAGTACTTC
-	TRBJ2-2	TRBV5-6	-	CASSRYTGELFF	TGTGCCAGCAGCCGTTACACCGGGGAGCTGTTTTTT
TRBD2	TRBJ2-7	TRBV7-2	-	CASSPTRTSGSYEQYF	TGTGCCAGCAGCCCTACACGGACTAGCGGAAGCTACGAGCAGTACTTC
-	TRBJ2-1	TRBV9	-	CASSVGTVNEQFF	TGTGCCAGCAGCGTCGGGACTGTAAATGAGCAGTTCTTC
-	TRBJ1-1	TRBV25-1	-	CASSFGGRAAEAFF	TGTGCCAGCAGTTTTGGAGGGCGGGCGGCTGAAGCTTTCTTT
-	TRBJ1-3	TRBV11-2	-	CATQASSGNTIYF	TGTGCCACCCAGGCGAGCTCTGGAAACACCATATATTTT
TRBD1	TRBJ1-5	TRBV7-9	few	CASSFIRTGSNQPQHF	TGTGCCAGCAGCTTCATACGGACAGGGAGTAATCAGCCCCAGCATTTT
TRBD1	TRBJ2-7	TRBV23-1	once	CASNPRDRDSEQYF	TGCGCCAGCAATCCCCGGGACAGGGACTCCGAGCAGTACTTC
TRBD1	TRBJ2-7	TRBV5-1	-	CASSSPRTGNYEQYF	TGCGCCAGCAGCTCCCCCAGGACAGGGAACTACGAGCAGTACTTC
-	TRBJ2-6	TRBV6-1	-	CASSDWRLRGANVLTF	TGTGCCAGCAGTGATTGGAGACTGAGAGGGGCCAACGTCCTGACTTTC
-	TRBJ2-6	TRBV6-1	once	CASSALWRDSSGANVLTF	TGTGCCAGCAGTGCCCTCTGGCGGGACTCCTCTGGGGCCAACGTCCTGACTTTC
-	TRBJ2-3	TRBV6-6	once	CASSSTEGQDTQYF	TGTGCCAGCAGTTCAACAGAAGGGCAAGATACGCAGTATTTT
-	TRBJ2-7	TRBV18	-	CASSPPSRVSDEQYF	TGTGCCAGCTCACCACCCTCTAGGGTATCCGACGAGCAGTACTTC
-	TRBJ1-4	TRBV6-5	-	CASRRTGTNEKLFF	TGTGCCAGCAGGAGGACGGGGACTAATGAAAAACTGTTTTTT
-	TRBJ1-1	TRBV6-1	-	CASYGREVNTEAFF	TGTGCCAGCTACGGGCGGGAGGTGAACACTGAAGCTTTCTTT
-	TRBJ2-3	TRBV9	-	CASSVEGDSPTDTQYF	TGTGCCAGCAGCGTAGAGGGGGACTCTCCCACAGATACGCAGTATTTT
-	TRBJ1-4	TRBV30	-	CAWRSGGATSEKLFF	TGTGCCTGGAGAAGTGGGGGGGCCACCTCTGAAAAACTGTTTTTT
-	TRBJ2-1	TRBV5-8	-	CASSLWAYGFF	TGTGCCAGCAGCTTATGGGCTTATGGATTCTTC